The 12 T cell receptor beta chains below were found in one sample sequenced in a study of CD8 T cells in ankylosing spondylitis. MiXCR was run by TCRdb on the 5' RACE reads, yielding one entry per CDR3 protein. The table has around 490,000 distinct CDR3 sequences, approximately 5.3% seen once. Study outcomes and limitations: One TCR beta motif, made up of about 8 highly homologous variants, appeared characteristic of ankylosing spondylitis blood.

These receptors' targets are unknown. Sequenced material: blood, either unsorted or a sorted T cell fraction (not recorded which). The receptors shown here come from a male donor with ankylosing spondylitis.

This clonotype showed up many times. The chain is built from TRBV3-1 and TRBJ2-3, with D possibly TRBD1 on 5 matching bases. V was shortened by 4 bases and J by 2 bases, with 10 bases between the two germline ends. CDR1 is LGHDT and CDR2 is YNNKEL in the germline V gene (reference sequence). This CDR3 region has 14 residues. CDR3 sequence: CASSPLGHTDTQYF. The CDR3 coding sequence is TGTGCCAGCAGCCCTCTCGGACACACAGATACGCAGTATTTT.

With regard to this clonotype: A much larger clonotype is one base distant, so this may be a read error. V is TRBV7-2 and J is TRBJ2-3, with D perhaps matching TRBD1 (6 bases). V was trimmed by 8 bases and J by 3 bases, leaving 18 bases between them. This CDR3 comprises 15 residues. CDR1 and CDR2 (germline): SGHTA, FQGNSA. Here the CDR3 DNA reads TGTGCCAGCTCCGACGGGACACAAGGTACAGATACGCAGTATTTT. It codes for CASSDGTQGTDTQYF.

In this sample, this clonotype turned up many times. The chain has TRBV5-1 and TRBJ2-7; D may be TRBD1 or TRBD2 (6 bases each). The CDR3 runs to 14 residues. The V end was cut by 3 bases, the J end by 2 bases, with 12 bases between. Germline V CDR1 and CDR2: SGHRS, YFSETQ. CDR3 DNA: TGCGCCAGCAGCTCCTCGGGGGCAACCTACGAGCAGTACTTC. Protein product: CASSSSGATYEQYF.

V and J are TRBV12-3 or TRBV12-4 and TRBJ2-5; 10 positions agree with TRBD2. The CDR3 runs 16 residues. V lost 5 bases to trimming and J lost 1 base; unmatched junction nucleotides: 7. CDR3 bases: TGTGCCAGCAGTCCCTTAGCGGGAGGCCCCCAAGAGACCCAGTACTTC. It yields the protein CASSPLAGGPQETQYF.

This clonotype has ten or more counts. The genes are TRBV12-3 or TRBV12-4 and TRBJ2-3; D gene uncertain. With 7 bases removed from V and 4 bases from J, the gap between germline ends came to 6 bases. This CDR3 region has 11 residues. The CDR3 nucleotides read TGTGCCAGCATAAGATCAGATACGCAGTATTTT. Translation gives CASIRSDTQYF.

The gene calls are TRBV7-2 and TRBJ2-5; D may be TRBD2 (6 bases). The V end was cut by 7 bases, the J end by 5 bases, with 17 bases between. The germline V gene has CDR1 SGHTA and CDR2 FQGNSA. The CDR3 is 14 residues long. The CDR3 nucleotides read TGTGCCAGCACCCCGGGACTCGATAGCGAGACCCAGTACTTC. Translation gives CASTPGLDSETQYF.

This clonotype showed up many times. J is TRBJ2-2 and V is TRBV6-5; TRBD1 might be the D (5 bases). The germline V gene has CDR1 MNHEY and CDR2 SVGAGI. The CDR3 extends over 15 amino acids. V shed 4 bases and J shed 1 base, with 10 bases lying between them. The CDR3 loop reads CASSLITGNTGELFF. DNA of the CDR3: TGTGCCAGCAGTTTAATTACAGGGAACACCGGGGAGCTGTTTTTT.

This clonotype appeared many times. The CDR3 DNA reads TGTGCCAGCAGTTTCGGTCAGGGCCGGTACGAGCAGTACTTC. This sequence encodes CASSFGQGRYEQYF. The chain employs TRBV12-3 or TRBV12-4 and TRBJ2-7, with D possibly being TRBD1 (5 bases). V lost 3 bases to trimming and J lost 4 bases, with 13 bases between them. CDR3 length: 14 residues.

This clonotype has ten or more counts. The chain employs TRBV4-2 and TRBJ2-1; no clear D. CDR3 length equals 14 residues. CDR1 LGHNA and CDR2 YNFKEQ come from the germline V gene. The V end lost 0 bases, the J end lost 4 bases, and 7 bases lay between the germline ends. The DNA of the CDR3 is TGTGCCAGCAGCCAAGAAACTTCTTACAATGAGCAGTTCTTC. Amino acids: CASSQETSYNEQFF.

This clonotype was seen ten or more times. This chain connects TRBV9 to TRBJ1-1; 7 nucleotides line up with TRBD1. The germline gives CDR1 SGDLS, CDR2 YYNGEE. V gave up 3 bases and J gave up 1 base; unmatched junction bases: 6. This CDR3 is 15 amino acids long. The CDR3 nucleotides read TGTGCCAGCAGCGCACACAGGGGCCCGAACACTGAAGCTTTCTTT. Amino acid sequence: CASSAHRGPNTEAFF. Using reference TRBV9 and TRBJ1-1 for the parts outside the CDR3, the full variable domain is DSGVTQTPKHLITATGQRVTLRCSPRSGDLSVYWYQQSLDQGLQFLIQYYNGEERAKGNILERFSAQQFPDLHSELNLSSLELGDSALYFCASSAHRGPNTEAFFGQGTRLTVV.

This clonotype was counted many times. The genes are TRBV6-5 and TRBJ2-3; tentative D call: TRBD2 (5 bases). The germline V gene encodes CDR1 MNHEY and CDR2 SVGAGI. V shed 4 bases and J shed 4 bases, with 12 bases lying between them. The CDR3 spans 14 residues. In DNA, the CDR3 is TGTGCCAGCAGTTCCCTGGCGGGCGCAGATACGCAGTATTTT. Its translation is CASSSLAGADTQYF.

This clonotype appeared many times. This chain links TRBV4-1 with TRBJ1-6; D ambiguous. Germline CDR1 MGHRA, CDR2 YSYEKL. V gave up 1 base and J gave up 0 bases, with 16 bases separating them. The CDR3 contains 19 residues. The CDR3 sequence is CASSQVEAFLSSYNSPLHF. For the CDR3, the DNA is TGCGCCAGCAGCCAAGTGGAGGCATTCCTGAGCTCCTATAATTCACCCCTCCACTTT.